The present TCR beta chain was sequenced within a study of human thymus T cells. Overall study results and limits: Related work showed strongly overlapping thymic repertoires across unrelated individuals.

The trim removed 6 bases at V and 3 bases at J, leaving 11 bases unmatched. This CDR3 spans 17 amino acids. Germline CDR1 MNHEY, CDR2 SMNVEV (reference sequence). This table comes from immunoSEQ multiplex PCR, and its TCRdb copy is limited to in-frame clones, with some not included. Of some 130,000 clones in the sample, around 94% are singletons; the top ten hold approximately 0.022%. This clone was seen a single time. Its cognate antigen is unknown. Thymic tissue was derived from resections collected during corrective heart surgery. Each of the donors was a healthy Finnish infant who was undergoing open corrective cardiac surgery for congenital heart defects.

The sample consisted of thymus tissue. The receptor was isolated from a boy under two years old with a congenital heart defect but otherwise immunologically healthy. V and J are TRBV27 and TRBJ2-7, with 13 bases matching TRBD2. The CDR3 is CASSPTSGGDGLYEQYF. CDR3 sequence (DNA): TGTGCCAGCAGCCCCACTAGCGGGGGGGATGGCCTCTACGAGCAGTACTTC.